Below are 28 T cell receptor beta chains sequenced from a single sample in a study of human T cells and chemical hapten exposure. TCRdb used MiXCR to reprocess the RACE reads, holding one entry per CDR3 protein. The sample holds around 180,000 distinct CDR3 sequences, approximately 29% seen once. Time point: pre-sensitization, week 0. Treatment described: therapeutic diphenylcyclopropenone sensitization with weekly scalp DPC. Source: whole blood, taken in connection with sensitization to the hapten diphenylcyclopropenone (DPC). These receptors came from a woman aged 30 to 39 with alopecia areata. Some clones in this sample may be carry-over from other donors' samples.

This clonotype has just a few counts. This chain connects TRBV5-1 to TRBJ2-1; D assignment may be TRBD1 or TRBD2 (6 bases each). Trimming removed 2 bases from V and 1 base from J, with 10 bases in between. This CDR3 is built from 15 residues. CDR1 SGHRS and CDR2 YFSETQ come from the germline V gene. Written as DNA, the CDR3 is TGCGCCAGCAGCTTCCCGGGGGCATCCTACAATGAGCAGTTCTTC. It translates to CASSFPGASYNEQFF. The entire variable domain, with the rest obtained from reference TRBV5-1 and TRBJ2-1, is as follows: KAGVTQTPRYLIKTRGQQVTLSCSPISGHRSVSWYQQTPGQGLQFLFEYFSETQRNKGNFPGRFSGRQFSNSRSEMNVSTLELGDSALYLCASSFPGASYNEQFFGPGTRLTVL.

The CDR3 DNA reads TGTGCCAGCTCTCACGACAGCTACGAGCAGTACTTC. Its protein product is CASSHDSYEQYF. The chain employs TRBV18 and TRBJ2-7; the D gene is possibly TRBD1 (5 bases). Germline CDR1 KGHSH, CDR2 LQKENI. The CDR3 sequence is 12 residues long. The V end lost 6 bases, the J end lost 3 bases, and 9 bases lay between the germline ends.

This clonotype was detected only a few times. The chain recombines TRBV13 with TRBJ1-6; tentative D call: TRBD1 (6 bases). The V and J ends lost 5 bases and 3 bases respectively, with 11 bases between them. The CDR3 extends over 15 amino acids. The V gene's germline CDR1 is PRHDT and CDR2 FYEKMQ (reference sequence). The CDR3 DNA is TGTGCCAGCAGCCGTCGGACAGACTATAATTCACCCCTCCACTTT. Residues: CASSRRTDYNSPLHF.

The V and J genes are TRBV28 and TRBJ1-1; unclear D gene. CDR1 and CDR2 from the germline V gene are MDHEN and SYDVKM. The V gene lost 6 bases and the J gene lost 4 bases, with 12 bases spanning the gap. The CDR3 totals 13 residues. Here the CDR3 reads CASSKTAATEAFF. The CDR3 coding sequence is TGTGCCAGCAGCAAGACGGCTGCCACTGAAGCTTTCTTT.

This clonotype was seen a single time. The V gene is TRBV10-2, the J gene TRBJ1-1; D is unclear. Germline values: CDR1 WSHSY, CDR2 SAAADI. Trimming cost V 3 bases and J 6 bases, with 17 bases left between them. The CDR3 is 15 residues long. This CDR3 reads CASSDWTTPEAEAFF. CDR3 in DNA: TGCGCCAGCAGTGACTGGACGACTCCTGAGGCTGAAGCTTTCTTT.

This clonotype was detected ten times or more. The gene calls are TRBV7-8 and TRBJ2-2, with D hard to call. Trimming removed 5 bases from V and 1 base from J, with 5 bases in between. The CDR3 covers 13 residues. In germline, CDR1 is SGHVS, CDR2 FQNEAQ. The CDR3 nucleotides read TGTGCCAGCAGCCCGAGGAACACCGGGGAGCTGTTTTTT. Encoded protein: CASSPRNTGELFF.

The chain couples TRBV20-1 to TRBJ1-4, with TRBD1 as a possible D gene (6 bases). The V gene's germline CDR1 is DFQATT and CDR2 SNEGSKA (reference sequence). Between the trimmed V and J ends, which lost 3 bases and 8 bases, there was a span of 16 bases. This CDR3 has 14 residues. The CDR3 loop reads CSASSGAPEEKLFF. CDR3 coding DNA: TGCAGTGCTAGTTCAGGGGCGCCGGAGGAAAAACTGTTTTTT.

V usage is TRBV29-1 and J usage is TRBJ2-1; 7 nucleotides line up with TRBD2. The germline CDR1 and CDR2 sequences are SQVTM and ANQGSEA. The J segment lost 9 bases and the V segment lost 6 bases, leaving 5 bases of the junction unmatched. The CDR3 loop spans 11 amino acids. CDR3 amino acids: CSVMTGGEQFF. The CDR3 coding sequence is TGCAGCGTGATGACGGGGGGTGAGCAGTTCTTC.

This clonotype appeared a few times. The chain joins TRBV20-1 to TRBJ2-7, with 11 bases aligning to TRBD2. With V trimmed by 5 bases and J by 0 bases, 3 bases remained unmatched. CDR3 length: 14 residues. Germline CDR1 is DFQATT and CDR2 is SNEGSKA (reference sequence). DNA of the CDR3: TGCAGTGCTGGACTAGCGGGTCCCTCCTACGAGCAGTACTTC. Amino acids: CSAGLAGPSYEQYF.

This clonotype was picked up a small number of times. The gene calls are TRBV29-1 and TRBJ2-3; D gene ambiguous. The V end was cut by 7 bases, the J end by 1 base, with 9 bases between. The CDR3 consists of 12 residues. From germline, CDR1 is SQVTM and CDR2 ANQGSEA. Written as DNA, the CDR3 is TGCAGCGAGGATGCAGGCACAGATACGCAGTATTTT. Its protein is CSEDAGTDTQYF.

The J gene is TRBJ1-1, the V gene TRBV29-1; D possibly corresponds to TRBD1 (5 bases). The V and J ends lost 6 bases and 1 base respectively, with 12 bases between them. The length of the CDR3 is 13 residues. CDR1 SQVTM and CDR2 ANQGSEA come from the germline V gene. The CDR3 DNA is TGCAGCGTCGGGGGTCGAGCGAACACTGAAGCTTTCTTT. Translated, it gives CSVGGRANTEAFF.

The chain joins TRBV29-1 to TRBJ1-2, with 7 bases fitting TRBD1. Per the germline V gene, CDR1 is SQVTM and CDR2 is ANQGSEA. The CDR3 covers 13 residues. Trimming at V came to 2 bases and at J to 5 bases, leaving 5 bases not matched to a gene. CDR3 in DNA: TGCAGCGTTGAAACGGGACAGCGGTATGGCTACACCTTC. It encodes CSVETGQRYGYTF.

This clonotype was picked up a small number of times. This sequence joins TRBV5-6 and TRBJ1-1, with TRBD1 matching over 10 bases. Germline assignment: CDR1 SGHDT and CDR2 YYEEEE. V lost 2 bases, J lost 3 bases, and 7 bases stayed unmatched. The length of the CDR3 is 16 residues. CDR3 coding DNA: TGTGCCAGCAGCTTCCGGGACAGGGGAAGGGACACTGAAGCTTTCTTT. Its translation: CASSFRDRGRDTEAFF.

The chain joins TRBV15 to TRBJ2-3; a weak D match, TRBD1 (5 bases). CDR3 length: 14 amino acids. V was trimmed by 0 bases and J by 4 bases, leaving 8 bases between them. Germline loops: CDR1 LNHNV, CDR2 YYDKDF (reference sequence). CDR3 coding DNA: TGTGCCACCAGCAGAGATAGGGGTTCAGATACGCAGTATTTT. As protein: CATSRDRGSDTQYF.

The chain couples TRBV29-1 to TRBJ2-4; unclear D gene. The V and J ends lost 1 base and 0 bases respectively, with 7 bases between them. The length of the CDR3 is 14 residues. Germline CDR1 reads SQVTM; CDR2 reads ANQGSEA. The CDR3 coding sequence is TGCAGCGTTGAAGTGCTTTTAGCCAAAAACATTCAGTACTTC. Translated, it gives CSVEVLLAKNIQYF.

This clonotype has just a few counts. The chain is built from TRBV29-1 and TRBJ2-1; D perhaps matches TRBD2 (5 bases). Germline CDR1 and CDR2: SQVTM and ANQGSEA. This CDR3 spans 13 amino acids. The V end lost 1 base, the J end lost 5 bases, and 9 bases lay between the germline ends. CDR3 protein: CSVEVASHNEQFF. The CDR3 coding sequence is TGCAGCGTTGAAGTAGCGAGCCACAATGAGCAGTTCTTC.

V gene TRBV29-1 combines with J gene TRBJ2-5, with 9 bases matching TRBD1. Trimming at V came to 5 bases and at J to 5 bases, leaving 9 bases not matched to a gene. Germline CDR1 reads SQVTM; CDR2 reads ANQGSEA. The CDR3 is made up of 14 amino acids. As DNA, the CDR3 is TGCAGCGTTTCACAGGGGGCAAAAGGGGAGACCCAGTACTTC. This codes for CSVSQGAKGETQYF.

This rearrangement joins TRBV29-1 to TRBJ2-3, with D unresolved. Germline V gene data show CDR1 as SQVTM and CDR2 as ANQGSEA. This CDR3 is built from 14 residues. Trimming left V 5 bases short and J 0 bases short, with 12 bases between. CDR3: CSVPLEASTDTQYF. CDR3 bases: TGCAGCGTTCCCCTTGAGGCTAGCACAGATACGCAGTATTTT.

Only a few counts were recorded for this clonotype. The chain employs TRBV6-1 and TRBJ2-7; TRBD1 matches 7 bases. The CDR3 contains 12 residues. CDR1 is MNHNS, CDR2 SASEGT, per germline. V was pared by 10 bases and J by 6 bases, with 9 bases of the junction left unmatched. CDR3 in amino acids: CATKGALGEQYF. CDR3 bases: TGTGCCACGAAGGGGGCCCTGGGCGAGCAGTACTTC.

This clonotype appeared a few times. The chain uses TRBV20-1 and TRBJ1-2; possible D gene TRBD1, 6 bases. This CDR3 is built from 11 residues. Trimming took 7 bases from V and 8 from J, leaving 14 bases between them. Germline V gives CDR1 DFQATT, CDR2 SNEGSKA (reference sequence). The chain's CDR3 is CSVTKGGGYTF. The CDR3 DNA is TGCAGTGTAACTAAGGGGGGCGGCTACACCTTC.

This chain connects TRBV6-5 to TRBJ1-6; no definite D call. V shed 6 bases and J shed 7 bases, with 16 bases lying between them. This CDR3 comprises 15 residues. Germline CDR1 reads MNHEY; CDR2 reads SVGAGI. In nucleotides, the CDR3 is TGTGCCAGCAGACCTACAAGCTTGCGGAATTCACCCCTCCACTTT. Translating it yields CASRPTSLRNSPLHF.

The chain has TRBV9 and TRBJ2-7; a weak D match, TRBD1 (6 bases). The CDR3 covers 16 residues. Germline V gene sequence: CDR1 SGDLS, CDR2 YYNGEE. V shed 2 bases and J shed 0 bases, with 15 bases lying between them. The CDR3 DNA reads TGTGCCAGCAGCGTGTCAGGGGATCCTAGCTCCTACGAGCAGTACTTC. Translation gives CASSVSGDPSSYEQYF.

The J gene is TRBJ1-6, the V gene TRBV2; a possible D gene is TRBD1 (5 bases). The germline V gene has CDR1 SNHLY and CDR2 FYNNEI. V was shortened by 8 bases and J by 8 bases, with 16 bases between the two germline ends. This CDR3 has 14 residues. DNA of the CDR3: TGTGCCAGCTTGGAGCATGGGGCAGATTCACCCCTCCACTTT. Translated, it gives CASLEHGADSPLHF.

The J gene is TRBJ1-3, the V gene TRBV29-1; D is undetermined. In germline, CDR1 is SQVTM, CDR2 ANQGSEA. The CDR3 loop spans 14 amino acids. The V end was cut by 1 base, the J end by 2 bases, with 9 bases between. As DNA, the CDR3 is TGCAGCGTTGAAGGGGGTCTGCCTGGAAACACCATATATTTT. It codes for CSVEGGLPGNTIYF.

This clonotype was counted only a few times. The chain couples TRBV24-1 to TRBJ2-5; TRBD1 agrees at 7 bases. The CDR3 extends over 14 amino acids. The V gene's germline CDR1 is KGHDR and CDR2 SFDVKD. The V segment lost 3 bases and the J segment 4 bases; nucleotides outside the gene matches: 4. DNA of the CDR3: TGTGCCACCAGTGATGGACAGGAGAGAGAGACCCAGTACTTC. Amino acid sequence: CATSDGQERETQYF.

This chain connects TRBV5-1 to TRBJ1-5; no firm D call. Germline lookup yields CDR1 SGHRS and CDR2 YFSETQ. CDR3 size: 14 residues. V shed 0 bases and J shed 11 bases, with 15 bases lying between them. The CDR3, as DNA: TGCGCCAGCAGCTTGGGTCCACAAGCCTCGGCCCAGCATTTT. This codes for CASSLGPQASAQHF.

The chain recombines TRBV10-1 with TRBJ1-2; no reliable D call. This CDR3 is 12 amino acids long. The V end lost 3 bases, the J end lost 9 bases, and 11 bases lay between the germline ends. From germline, CDR1 is WNHNN and CDR2 SYGVQD (reference sequence). The CDR3 sequence: CASSDDGRSYTF. The CDR3 DNA reads as TGCGCCAGCAGTGACGACGGCCGCAGCTACACCTTC.

This clonotype occurred many times. Here the CDR3 reads CSVDSGYTF. For the CDR3, the DNA is TGCAGCGTTGATTCCGGCTACACCTTC. The chain has TRBV29-1 and TRBJ1-2, with D hard to call. CDR3 length: 9 residues. CDR1 SQVTM and CDR2 ANQGSEA come from the germline V gene. V was clipped by 3 bases and J by 8 bases, with 4 bases between them.